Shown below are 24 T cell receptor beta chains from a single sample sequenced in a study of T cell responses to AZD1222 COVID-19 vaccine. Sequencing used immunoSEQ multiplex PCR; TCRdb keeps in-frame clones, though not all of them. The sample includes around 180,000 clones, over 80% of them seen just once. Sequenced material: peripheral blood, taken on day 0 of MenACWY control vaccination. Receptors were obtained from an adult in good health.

The CDR3: CASSVGVGWDTEAFF. The DNA of the CDR3 is TGTGCCAGCAGCGTAGGGGTAGGGTGGGACACTGAAGCTTTCTTT. The chain employs TRBV9 and TRBJ1-1; D gene ambiguous. Trimming took off 0 bases at V and 3 bases at J, with 12 bases between the two ends. The germline V gene has CDR1 SGDLS and CDR2 YYNGEE. CDR3 length: 15 amino acids.

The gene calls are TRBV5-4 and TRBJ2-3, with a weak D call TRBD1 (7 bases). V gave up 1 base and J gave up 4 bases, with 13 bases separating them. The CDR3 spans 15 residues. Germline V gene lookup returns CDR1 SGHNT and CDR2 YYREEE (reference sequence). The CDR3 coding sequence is TGTGCCAGCAGCTTGAGACAGGGAGGCGCAGATACGCAGTATTTT. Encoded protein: CASSLRQGGADTQYF.

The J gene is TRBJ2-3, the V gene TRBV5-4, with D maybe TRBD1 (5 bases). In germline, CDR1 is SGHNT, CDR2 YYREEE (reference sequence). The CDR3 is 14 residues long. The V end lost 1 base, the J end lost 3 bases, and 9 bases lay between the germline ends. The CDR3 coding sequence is TGTGCCAGCAGCTTGTTTTCAGGGACAGATACGCAGTATTTT. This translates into CASSLFSGTDTQYF.

CDR3 sequence (DNA): TGTGCCAGCAGTGACGGGACGTACGAGCAGTACTTC. Translated, it gives CASSDGTYEQYF. This chain links TRBV25-1 with TRBJ2-7; D may match TRBD1 or TRBD2 (5 bases each). Germline V gene lookup returns CDR1 MGHDK and CDR2 SYGVNS. There are 12 residues in the CDR3. Trimming pared 3 bases from V and 4 bases from J, leaving 7 bases between.

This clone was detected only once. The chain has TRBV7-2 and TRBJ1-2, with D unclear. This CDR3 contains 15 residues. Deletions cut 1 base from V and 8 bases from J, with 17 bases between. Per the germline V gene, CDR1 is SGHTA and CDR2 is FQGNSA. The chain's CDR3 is CASSLEWVLVGGYTF. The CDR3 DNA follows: TGTGCCAGCAGCTTAGAGTGGGTTTTGGTTGGGGGCTACACCTTC.

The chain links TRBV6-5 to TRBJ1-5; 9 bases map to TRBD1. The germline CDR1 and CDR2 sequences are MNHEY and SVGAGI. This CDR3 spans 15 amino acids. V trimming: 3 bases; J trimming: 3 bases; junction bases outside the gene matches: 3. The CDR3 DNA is TGTGCCAGCAGTTATGGGACAGGGAACAATCAGCCCCAGCATTTT. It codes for CASSYGTGNNQPQHF.

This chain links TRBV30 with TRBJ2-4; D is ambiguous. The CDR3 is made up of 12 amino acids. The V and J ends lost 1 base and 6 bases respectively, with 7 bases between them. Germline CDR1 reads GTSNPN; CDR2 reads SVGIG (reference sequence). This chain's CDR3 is CAWSASANIQYF. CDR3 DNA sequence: TGTGCCTGGAGTGCCTCCGCAAACATTCAGTACTTC.

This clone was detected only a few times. CDR3 DNA: TGTGCCAGCAGCCAAGACAGGGGGGGTTCCTACGAGCAGTACTTC. Protein product: CASSQDRGGSYEQYF. The chain combines TRBV4-2 with TRBJ2-7; tentatively, D is TRBD1 or TRBD2 (7 bases each). V was trimmed by 0 bases and J by 1 base, leaving 10 bases between them. From germline, CDR1 is LGHNA and CDR2 YNFKEQ. The CDR3 totals 15 residues.

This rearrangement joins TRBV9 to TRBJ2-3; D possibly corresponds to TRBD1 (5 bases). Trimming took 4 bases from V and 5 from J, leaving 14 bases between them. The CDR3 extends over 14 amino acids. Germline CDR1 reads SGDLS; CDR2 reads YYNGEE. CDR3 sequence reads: CASSLSGSRDTQYF. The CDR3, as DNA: TGTGCCAGCAGCTTATCAGGGTCGAGAGATACGCAGTATTTT.

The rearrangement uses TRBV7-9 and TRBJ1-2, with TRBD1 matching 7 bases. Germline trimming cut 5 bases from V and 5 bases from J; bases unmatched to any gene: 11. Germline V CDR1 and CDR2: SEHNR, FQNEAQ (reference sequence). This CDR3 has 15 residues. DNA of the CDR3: TGTGCCAGCAGCGCTACGGGACAGAGAGTTTATGGCTACACCTTC. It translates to CASSATGQRVYGYTF.

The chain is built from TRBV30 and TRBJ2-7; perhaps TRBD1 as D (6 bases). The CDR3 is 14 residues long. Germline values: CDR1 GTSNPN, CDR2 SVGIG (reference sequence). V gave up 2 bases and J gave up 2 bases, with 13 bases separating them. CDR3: CAWSRKQGPYEQYF. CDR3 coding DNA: TGTGCCTGGAGTCGTAAACAGGGCCCCTACGAGCAGTACTTC. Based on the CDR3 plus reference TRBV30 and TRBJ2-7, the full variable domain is SQTIHQWPATLVQPVGSPLSLECTVEGTSNPNLYWYRQAAGRGLQLLFYSVGIGQISSEVPQNLSASRPQDRQFILSSKKLLLSDSGFYLCAWSRKQGPYEQYFGPGTRLTVT.

CDR3 sequence (DNA): TGCGCCAGCACCCCGAGGGGGGCCGGCGGCGAGCAGTACTTC. The encoded protein is CASTPRGAGGEQYF. This sequence joins TRBV4-1 and TRBJ2-7; tentatively, D is TRBD1 or TRBD2 (6 bases each). CDR1 is MGHRA, CDR2 YSYEKL, per germline. The CDR3 is 14 amino acids. Trimming pared 7 bases from V and 6 bases from J, leaving 19 bases between.

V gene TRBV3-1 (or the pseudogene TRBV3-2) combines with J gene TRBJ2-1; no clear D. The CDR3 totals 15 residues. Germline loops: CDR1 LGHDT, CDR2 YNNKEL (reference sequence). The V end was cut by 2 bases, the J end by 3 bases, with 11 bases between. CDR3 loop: CASSQLLRNYNEQFF. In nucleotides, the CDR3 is TGTGCCAGCAGCCAATTACTGAGAAACTACAATGAGCAGTTCTTC.

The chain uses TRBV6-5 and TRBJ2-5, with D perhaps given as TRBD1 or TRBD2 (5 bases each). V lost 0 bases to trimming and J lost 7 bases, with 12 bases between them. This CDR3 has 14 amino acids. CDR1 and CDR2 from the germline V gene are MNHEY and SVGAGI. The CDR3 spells CASSYSGDTGTQYF. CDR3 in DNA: TGTGCCAGCAGTTACTCGGGGGATACGGGGACCCAGTACTTC.

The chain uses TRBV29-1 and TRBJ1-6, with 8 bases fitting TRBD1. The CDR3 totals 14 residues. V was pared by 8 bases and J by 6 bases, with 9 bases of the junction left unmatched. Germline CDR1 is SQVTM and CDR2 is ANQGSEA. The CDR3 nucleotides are TGCAGCCCCCACAGGGGGACAAGTAATTCACCCCTCCACTTT. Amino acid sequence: CSPHRGTSNSPLHF.

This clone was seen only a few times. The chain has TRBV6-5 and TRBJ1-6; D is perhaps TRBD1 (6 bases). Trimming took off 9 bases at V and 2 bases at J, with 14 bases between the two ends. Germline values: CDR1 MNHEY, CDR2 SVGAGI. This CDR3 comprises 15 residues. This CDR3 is CASQGSGTYNSPLHF. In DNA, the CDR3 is TGTGCCAGTCAGGGGTCTGGCACCTATAATTCACCCCTCCACTTT.

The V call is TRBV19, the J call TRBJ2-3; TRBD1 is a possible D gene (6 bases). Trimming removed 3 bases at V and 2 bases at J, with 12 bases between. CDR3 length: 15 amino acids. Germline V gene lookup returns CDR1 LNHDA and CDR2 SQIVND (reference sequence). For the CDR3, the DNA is TGTGCCAGTAGTATTATCGGACAGCTCACAGATACGCAGTATTTT. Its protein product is CASSIIGQLTDTQYF. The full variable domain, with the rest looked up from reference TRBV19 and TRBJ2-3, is DGGITQSPKYLFRKEGQNVTLSCEQNLNHDAMYWYRQDPGQGLRLIYYSQIVNDFQKGDIAEGYSVSREKKESFPLTVTSAQKNPTAFYLCASSIIGQLTDTQYFGPGTRLTVL.

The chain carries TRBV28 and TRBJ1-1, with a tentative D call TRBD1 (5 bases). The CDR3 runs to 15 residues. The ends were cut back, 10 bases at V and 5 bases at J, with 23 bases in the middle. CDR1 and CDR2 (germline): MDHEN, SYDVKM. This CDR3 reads CAIDGATSAKTEAFF. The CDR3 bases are TGTGCCATTGACGGGGCTACCTCTGCGAAGACTGAAGCTTTCTTT.

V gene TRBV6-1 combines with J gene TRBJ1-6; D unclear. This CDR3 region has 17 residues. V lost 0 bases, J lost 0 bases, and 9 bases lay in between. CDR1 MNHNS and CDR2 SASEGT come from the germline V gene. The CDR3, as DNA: TGTGCCAGCAGTGAAGCGCAGGCCGGCTCCTATAATTCACCCCTCCACTTT. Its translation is CASSEAQAGSYNSPLHF.

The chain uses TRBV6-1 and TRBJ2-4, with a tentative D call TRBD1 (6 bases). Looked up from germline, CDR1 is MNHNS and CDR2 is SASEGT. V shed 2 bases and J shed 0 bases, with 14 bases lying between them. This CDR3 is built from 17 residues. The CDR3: CASSEPALRGAKNIQYF. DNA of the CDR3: TGTGCCAGCAGTGAACCGGCCCTCAGGGGAGCCAAAAACATTCAGTACTTC.

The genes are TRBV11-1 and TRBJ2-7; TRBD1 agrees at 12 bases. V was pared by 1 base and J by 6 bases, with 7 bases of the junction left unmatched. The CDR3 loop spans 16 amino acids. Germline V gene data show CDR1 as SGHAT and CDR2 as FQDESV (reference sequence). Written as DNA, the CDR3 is TGTGCCAGCAGCTTAGTCCCCCGGGACAGGGGGCTCGAGCAGTACTTC. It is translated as CASSLVPRDRGLEQYF.

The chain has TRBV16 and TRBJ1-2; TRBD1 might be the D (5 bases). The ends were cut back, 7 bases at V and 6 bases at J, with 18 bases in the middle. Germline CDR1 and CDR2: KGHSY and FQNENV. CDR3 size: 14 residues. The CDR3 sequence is CASNQPDWGDGYTF. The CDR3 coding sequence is TGTGCCAGCAATCAACCGGATTGGGGGGATGGCTACACCTTC.

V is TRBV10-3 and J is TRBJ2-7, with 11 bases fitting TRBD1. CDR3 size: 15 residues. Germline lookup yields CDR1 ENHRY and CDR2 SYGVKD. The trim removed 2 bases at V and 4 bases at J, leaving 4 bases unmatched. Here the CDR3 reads CAISERGTGGYEQYF. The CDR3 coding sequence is TGTGCCATCAGTGAGCGCGGGACAGGGGGTTACGAGCAGTACTTC.

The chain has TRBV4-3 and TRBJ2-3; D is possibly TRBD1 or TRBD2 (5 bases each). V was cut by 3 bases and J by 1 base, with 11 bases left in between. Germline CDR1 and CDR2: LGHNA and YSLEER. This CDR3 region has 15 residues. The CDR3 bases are TGCGCCAGCAGCCAGGAAGGGACCGGCACAGATACGCAGTATTTT. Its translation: CASSQEGTGTDTQYF.